The source of this TCR beta chain is a study of blood T cell repertoires in COVID-19. Study information: Specimens from acute and convalescent COVID-19 originated in the United States, Italy and Spain. PBMCs, B-cell-depleted T cells, or T cells provided the cDNA or gDNA that made up the material.

Per germline, CDR1 MDHEN and CDR2 SYDVKM. Trimming cost V 10 bases and J 8 bases, with 11 bases left between them. The CDR3 is 10 residues long. In the study's own analysis: Amplification with reference gene primers provided the estimates of nucleated cell counts. Measured with immunoSEQ multiplex PCR; TCRdb has only the in-frame clones, and not every one. D and trimming were read from the DNA, whereas the V and J calls and clone size are those reported in that table. The table shows fewer than 350,000 clones, with approximately 86% occurring only once. The TCR comes from a man aged 18 to 35 with active or convalescent COVID-19. Sequencing was performed on peripheral blood. The chain recombines TRBV28 with TRBJ1-2; D is possibly TRBD1 (5 bases). CDR3 DNA sequence: TGTGCCACTCACGGGGGGGGCTACACCTTC. This codes for CATHGGGYTF.